This T cell receptor beta chain derives from a study of blood T cell repertoires in COVID-19. Whole-study context: Italy, Spain and the United States were the sources of the convalescent and acute COVID-19 samples. The analysed material was cDNA or gDNA that came from T cells, B-cell-depleted T cells, or PBMCs.

In the authors' methods: Cell counts per sample came from amplifying reference gene primers. Data came from immunoSEQ multiplex PCR; TCRdb stores just in-frame clones and leaves some out. The V and J calls and clone size come from that table; D and trimming were worked out from the DNA. The sample includes around 250,000 clones, around nine tenths seen only once; the top ten take about 7.6%. The CDR3 extends over 15 amino acids. The V gene's germline CDR1 is SQVTM and CDR2 ANQGSEA. After removal of 6 bases from V and 7 bases from J, the junction contained 14 bases not matched to a gene. The specimen sequenced was peripheral blood. The chain carries TRBV29-1 and TRBJ1-4; 7 bases are a match to TRBD1. The source of this sequence is a woman between 65 and 79 years old with active or convalescent COVID-19. This CDR3 reads CSVGMQGGAGEKLFF. Written as DNA, the CDR3 is TGCAGCGTGGGGATGCAAGGGGGCGCCGGTGAAAAACTGTTTTTT.